Below, 32 T cell receptor beta chains from the same sample are listed, as sequenced in a study of CD8+CD57+ T cells in acquired aplastic anemia. TCR beta VDJ combinations and CDR3 sequences were profiled from genomic DNA. TCRdb recomputed calls from the reads with MiXCR, one row per CDR3 protein. In the table there are hundreds of thousands of distinct CDR3 sequences, 55% to 60% of which are singletons. Input material: sorted CD4+, CD8+, or CD8+CD57+ T cells (not recorded which) from PBMCs. The receptor source for this set is a human donor with severe aplastic anemia or a healthy control (not recorded which).

This clonotype was seen a handful of times. This rearrangement joins TRBV19 to TRBJ1-1; tentatively, D is TRBD1 (5 bases). The CDR3 length is 13 residues. Trimming took 6 bases from V and 1 from J, leaving 9 bases between them. CDR1 is LNHDA and CDR2 is SQIVND in the germline V gene (reference sequence). CDR3 amino acids: CASRRDANTEAFF. CDR3 nucleotide sequence: TGTGCCAGTAGAAGGGACGCGAACACTGAAGCTTTCTTT.

The chain links TRBV19 to TRBJ2-1, with TRBD2 matching 11 bases. With 5 bases clipped from V and 4 bases from J, the junction kept 7 bases outside the gene matches. Per germline, CDR1 LNHDA and CDR2 SQIVND (reference sequence). This CDR3 has 16 residues. The CDR3 DNA reads TGTGCCAGTAGTTTGCCGGGACTAGCGGCTTACAATGAGCAGTTCTTC. This encodes CASSLPGLAAYNEQFF.

V and J are TRBV10-3 and TRBJ1-1; D not resolved. The germline V and J ends were trimmed by 5 bases and 3 bases, with 13 bases remaining between them. Germline lookup yields CDR1 ENHRY and CDR2 SYGVKD. This CDR3 comprises 14 residues. CDR3 residues: CAISIGPGDTEAFF. Written as DNA, the CDR3 is TGTGCCATCAGTATCGGCCCTGGGGACACTGAAGCTTTCTTT.

The CDR3 loop is CASSPPGGQGVYGYTF. CDR3 in DNA: TGTGCCAGCAGCCCCCCTGGAGGGCAGGGCGTCTATGGCTACACCTTC. This chain connects TRBV3-1 to TRBJ1-2; maybe TRBD1 (5 bases). This CDR3 is 16 amino acids long. V was pared by 4 bases and J by 4 bases, with 19 bases between. The germline CDR1 and CDR2 sequences are LGHDT and YNNKEL (reference sequence).

In this sample, this clonotype turned up many times. The chain is built from TRBV18 and TRBJ2-2, with D perhaps TRBD2 (5 bases). The length of the CDR3 is 13 residues. V was pared by 4 bases and J by 7 bases, with 10 bases between. Germline V gene lookup returns CDR1 KGHSH and CDR2 LQKENI. The CDR3 DNA is TGTGCCAGCTCACTGCACGGGGACGGGGAGCTGTTTTTT. Its protein product is CASSLHGDGELFF.

This chain connects TRBV20-1 to TRBJ1-5; no clear D gene. The germline CDR1 and CDR2 sequences are DFQATT and SNEGSKA (reference sequence). V lost 1 base to trimming and J lost 2 bases, with 9 bases between them. The CDR3 sequence is 14 residues long. The CDR3 DNA reads TGCAGTGCTAGAGGGGCAGGAGGCAATCAGCCCCAGCATTTT. Residues: CSARGAGGNQPQHF.

The table lists this clonotype with many counts. V usage is TRBV20-1 and J usage is TRBJ1-5; D gene unclear. CDR3 size: 14 residues. Germline CDR1 and CDR2: DFQATT and SNEGSKA (reference sequence). With 6 bases removed from V and 0 bases from J, the gap between germline ends came to 12 bases. CDR3 loop: CSAKTADSNQPQHF. The CDR3 nucleotides read TGCAGTGCGAAGACGGCGGATAGCAATCAGCCCCAGCATTTT.

The genes are TRBV12-3 or TRBV12-4 and TRBJ1-1; no reliable D call. This CDR3 is 12 amino acids long. V was shortened by 6 bases and J by 9 bases, with 14 bases between the two germline ends. The CDR3: CASSLFEDKAFF. In DNA, the CDR3 is TGTGCCAGCAGCCTCTTTGAGGATAAAGCTTTCTTT.

The rearrangement links TRBV7-8 to TRBJ1-5, with unresolved D. The CDR3 has 15 residues. Trimming took 0 bases from V and 0 from J, leaving 6 bases between them. Looked up from germline, CDR1 is SGHVS and CDR2 is FQNEAQ. The CDR3 bases are TGTGCCAGCAGCTTAGCCGATTATAGCAATCAGCCCCAGCATTTT. Translated, it gives CASSLADYSNQPQHF. Combining the CDR3 with reference TRBV7-8 and TRBJ1-5 gives the whole variable domain GAGVSQSPRYKVAKRGQDVALRCDPISGHVSLFWYQQALGQGPEFLTYFQNEAQLDKSGLPSDRFFAERPEGSVSTLKIQRTQQEDSAVYLCASSLADYSNQPQHFGDGTRLSIL.

V and J are TRBV12-3 or TRBV12-4 and TRBJ1-6, with TRBD1 matching over 10 bases. V dropped 3 bases and J dropped 7; count of bases not matched to a gene: 6. This CDR3 spans 16 amino acids. Here the CDR3 reads CASSLWTGGSNSPLHF. As DNA, the CDR3 is TGTGCCAGCAGTTTGTGGACAGGGGGTTCCAATTCACCCCTCCACTTT.

The chain has TRBV15 and TRBJ1-1; TRBD1 is a possible D gene (6 bases). The V end lost 1 base, the J end lost 6 bases, and 9 bases lay between the germline ends. The CDR3 contains 13 residues. In germline, CDR1 is LNHNV, CDR2 YYDKDF (reference sequence). In DNA, the CDR3 is TGTGCCACCAGCAGAGTCGGGGGGCCTGAAGCTTTCTTT. It codes for CATSRVGGPEAFF. The whole variable domain, filled in from reference TRBV15 and TRBJ1-1, reads DAMVIQNPRYQVTQFGKPVTLSCSQTLNHNVMYWYQQKSSQAPKLLFHYYDKDFNNEADTPDNFQSRRPNTSFCFLDIRSPGLGDTAMYLCATSRVGGPEAFFGQGTRLTVV.

V usage is TRBV2 and J usage is TRBJ1-3, with D unresolved. The CDR3 totals 13 residues. With 4 bases removed from V and 2 bases from J, the gap between germline ends came to 6 bases. Germline V gene sequence: CDR1 SNHLY, CDR2 FYNNEI. CDR3 sequence: CASSAYTGNTIYF. For the CDR3, the DNA is TGTGCCAGCAGTGCCTACACTGGAAACACCATATATTTT.

V is TRBV9 and J is TRBJ2-3; TRBD2 agrees at 14 bases. The germline V gene encodes CDR1 SGDLS and CDR2 YYNGEE. The V and J ends lost 0 bases and 4 bases, in that order; junction bases with no gene match: 7. There are 18 residues in the CDR3. The DNA for the CDR3 is TGTGCCAGCAGCGTAGGACTAGCGGGGGGGGCCGTCCCAGATACGCAGTATTTT. Translated, it gives CASSVGLAGGAVPDTQYF. Full variable domain (missing parts from reference TRBV9 and TRBJ2-3): DSGVTQTPKHLITATGQRVTLRCSPRSGDLSVYWYQQSLDQGLQFLIQYYNGEERAKGNILERFSAQQFPDLHSELNLSSLELGDSALYFCASSVGLAGGAVPDTQYFGPGTRLTVL.

This clonotype was counted between two and nine times. V gene TRBV28 combines with J gene TRBJ1-3, with D perhaps matching TRBD1 (6 bases). Deletions cut 5 bases from V and 0 bases from J, with 11 bases between. CDR1 and CDR2 (germline): MDHEN, SYDVKM. The CDR3 is 15 amino acids. CDR3 nucleotide sequence: TGTGCCAGCAGTCGGACAGAGAGCTCTGGAAACACCATATATTTT. This sequence encodes CASSRTESSGNTIYF.

The chain joins TRBV5-1 to TRBJ1-4; tentative D call: TRBD1 (6 bases). Germline values: CDR1 SGHRS, CDR2 YFSETQ. V was shortened by 4 bases and J by 7 bases, with 14 bases between the two germline ends. The CDR3 loop spans 14 amino acids. Here the CDR3 reads CASSPRTVSEKLFF. CDR3 coding DNA: TGCGCCAGCAGCCCAAGGACAGTGTCTGAAAAACTGTTTTTT. Full variable domain (rest looked up from reference TRBV5-1 and TRBJ1-4): KAGVTQTPRYLIKTRGQQVTLSCSPISGHRSVSWYQQTPGQGLQFLFEYFSETQRNKGNFPGRFSGRQFSNSRSEMNVSTLELGDSALYLCASSPRTVSEKLFFGSGTQLSVL.

The V gene is TRBV5-1, the J gene TRBJ2-6; D is possibly TRBD1 or TRBD2 (5 bases each). The ends were cut back, 3 bases at V and 4 bases at J, with 14 bases in the middle. Germline lookup yields CDR1 SGHRS and CDR2 YFSETQ. The length of the CDR3 is 16 residues. This CDR3 reads CASSWGSGDGANVLTF. The CDR3, as DNA: TGCGCCAGCAGCTGGGGGAGTGGAGACGGGGCCAACGTCCTGACTTTC. Full variable domain (rest looked up from reference TRBV5-1 and TRBJ2-6): KAGVTQTPRYLIKTRGQQVTLSCSPISGHRSVSWYQQTPGQGLQFLFEYFSETQRNKGNFPGRFSGRQFSNSRSEMNVSTLELGDSALYLCASSWGSGDGANVLTFGAGSRLTVL.

The table lists this clonotype with a few counts. The chain carries TRBV18 and TRBJ2-7; D unresolved. The ends were cut back, 5 bases at V and 3 bases at J, with 14 bases in the middle. The germline CDR1 and CDR2 sequences are KGHSH and LQKENI. There are 14 residues in the CDR3. In DNA, the CDR3 is TGTGCCAGCTCAGCCAAGACGGATAGCTACGAGCAGTACTTC. Amino acid sequence: CASSAKTDSYEQYF. The full variable domain, its missing parts supplied by reference TRBV18 and TRBJ2-7, is NAGVMQNPRHLVRRRGQEARLRCSPMKGHSHVYWYRQLPEEGLKFMVYLQKENIIDESGMPKERFSAEFPKEGPSILRIQQVVRGDSAAYFCASSAKTDSYEQYFGPGTRLTVT.

The chain recombines TRBV14 with TRBJ2-7; 9 bases match TRBD1. The CDR3 consists of 13 residues. With 1 base clipped from V and 8 bases from J, the junction kept 3 bases outside the gene matches. Germline values: CDR1 SGHDN, CDR2 FVKESK. CDR3 sequence (DNA): TGTGCCAGCAGCCAAGCGGGACAGGGAAAGCAGTACTTC. This translates into CASSQAGQGKQYF.

This sequence joins TRBV2 and TRBJ2-5, with unresolved D. This CDR3 comprises 14 residues. Trimming shortened V by 4 bases and J by 4 bases, and 13 bases separated the two germline ends. The germline V gene encodes CDR1 SNHLY and CDR2 FYNNEI. CDR3: CASSVGTSPETQYF. The CDR3 coding sequence is TGTGCCAGCAGTGTTGGCACCTCCCCAGAGACCCAGTACTTC.

At least ten counts were recorded for this clonotype. This rearrangement joins TRBV4-2 to TRBJ1-4; D may be TRBD1 (5 bases). The germline CDR1 and CDR2 sequences are LGHNA and YNFKEQ. The CDR3 has 16 residues. Trimming pared 2 bases from V and 4 bases from J, leaving 14 bases between. This CDR3 is CASSQSPTDLNEKLFF. The CDR3, as DNA: TGTGCCAGCAGCCAATCTCCGACAGACCTTAATGAAAAACTGTTTTTT.

This clonotype occurred once. J is TRBJ2-2 and V is TRBV9; D gene uncertain. The germline V gene has CDR1 SGDLS and CDR2 YYNGEE. The CDR3 covers 16 residues. V lost 0 bases and J lost 3, with 12 bases in between. The CDR3 sequence is CASSVVPGPDTGELFF. The CDR3 DNA sequence: TGTGCCAGCAGCGTAGTTCCGGGTCCAGACACCGGGGAGCTGTTTTTT.

This chain uses TRBV18 with TRBJ1-3; no clear D gene. This CDR3 is built from 16 residues. V was pared by 3 bases and J by 0 bases, with 12 bases between. Germline V gene sequence: CDR1 KGHSH, CDR2 LQKENI. CDR3 sequence reads: CASSPADSSSGNTIYF. The CDR3 DNA is TGTGCCAGCTCACCGGCAGATAGCTCCTCTGGAAACACCATATATTTT. The full variable domain, completed using reference TRBV18 and TRBJ1-3, is NAGVMQNPRHLVRRRGQEARLRCSPMKGHSHVYWYRQLPEEGLKFMVYLQKENIIDESGMPKERFSAEFPKEGPSILRIQQVVRGDSAAYFCASSPADSSSGNTIYFGEGSWLTVV.

V usage is TRBV24-1 and J usage is TRBJ1-3; tentative D call: TRBD1 (6 bases). The CDR3 extends over 14 amino acids. V was trimmed by 7 bases and J by 4 bases, leaving 13 bases between them. Germline CDR1 reads KGHDR; CDR2 reads SFDVKD. In DNA form, the CDR3 reads TGTGCCACCAGCGGGGGGCCGGCGGGAAACACCATATATTTT. Its protein is CATSGGPAGNTIYF.

This sequence joins TRBV2 and TRBJ2-2; 7 positions agree with TRBD1. The germline V gene has CDR1 SNHLY and CDR2 FYNNEI. Trimming cost V 5 bases and J 5 bases; bases outside gene matches: 5. There are 14 residues in the CDR3. CDR3 protein: CASSRQGITGELFF. The DNA of the CDR3 is TGTGCCAGCAGTAGACAGGGAATAACCGGGGAGCTGTTTTTT.

The sample holds many counts of this clonotype. The chain joins TRBV12-3 or TRBV12-4 to TRBJ1-5, with TRBD1 as a possible D gene (6 bases). This CDR3 is 15 amino acids long. The V end was cut by 6 bases, the J end by 5 bases, with 17 bases between. The CDR3 DNA is TGTGCCAGCAGCCCGGACAGTCGGAGGGATCAGCCCCAGCATTTT. Translated: CASSPDSRRDQPQHF.

The J gene is TRBJ1-5, the V gene TRBV9; 8 bases agree with TRBD1. Germline assignment: CDR1 SGDLS and CDR2 YYNGEE. This CDR3 spans 16 amino acids. The junction had 7 bases not matched to a gene; V was cut back by 0 bases and J by 5 bases. CDR3 sequence (DNA): TGTGCCAGCAGCGTAGCAGGGGGCGACTTCTATCAGCCCCAGCATTTT. Translated: CASSVAGGDFYQPQHF.

This rearrangement joins TRBV20-1 to TRBJ1-2, with a possible D match to TRBD1 (5 bases). Germline V CDR1 and CDR2: DFQATT, SNEGSKA (reference sequence). V was shortened by 8 bases and J by 7 bases, with 14 bases between the two germline ends. The CDR3 covers 11 residues. Here the CDR3 DNA reads TGCAGTCCAGGGCCCTGGGGTGGCTACACCTTC. Translated, it gives CSPGPWGGYTF.

The chain recombines TRBV7-8 with TRBJ1-6; D is possibly TRBD1 (6 bases). Germline CDR1 SGHVS, CDR2 FQNEAQ. This CDR3 spans 17 amino acids. The V gene lost 5 bases and the J gene lost 6 bases, with 20 bases spanning the gap. The CDR3 sequence: CASSPLLGGGLNSPLHF. The DNA for the CDR3 is TGTGCCAGCAGCCCCTTATTGGGGGGGGGGCTTAATTCACCCCTCCACTTT. The full variable domain, in which reference TRBV7-8 and TRBJ1-6 provide the parts outside the CDR3, is GAGVSQSPRYKVAKRGQDVALRCDPISGHVSLFWYQQALGQGPEFLTYFQNEAQLDKSGLPSDRFFAERPEGSVSTLKIQRTQQEDSAVYLCASSPLLGGGLNSPLHFGNGTRLTVT.

This clonotype was detected ten times or more. J is TRBJ2-3 and V is TRBV20-1; 9 nucleotides align to TRBD2. The V and J ends lost 0 bases and 1 base, in that order; junction bases with no gene match: 5. The germline V gene has CDR1 DFQATT and CDR2 SNEGSKA (reference sequence). The CDR3 has 16 residues. The CDR3 sequence: CSARDFSGGRTDTQYF. The CDR3 bases are TGCAGTGCTAGAGATTTTAGCGGGGGCCGCACAGATACGCAGTATTTT.

V gene TRBV5-1 combines with J gene TRBJ2-7, with 8 bases matching TRBD1. Germline V gene sequence: CDR1 SGHRS, CDR2 YFSETQ. Trimming at V came to 1 base and at J to 2 bases, leaving 2 bases not matched to a gene. CDR3 length: 14 amino acids. CDR3: CASSLYRGTYEQYF. The CDR3 DNA sequence: TGCGCCAGCAGCTTGTACAGGGGGACCTACGAGCAGTACTTC.

The rearrangement joins TRBV19 to TRBJ1-3, with a possible D match to TRBD1 (5 bases). This CDR3 has 15 residues. From germline, CDR1 is LNHDA and CDR2 SQIVND (reference sequence). Between the trimmed V and J ends, which lost 5 bases and 4 bases, there was a span of 15 bases. For the CDR3, the DNA is TGTGCCAGTAGTGTTCCAGGGTCGTTGGGAAACACCATATATTTT. Translated: CASSVPGSLGNTIYF.

This clonotype was detected many times. The chain is built from TRBV5-1 and TRBJ2-2, with TRBD2 identical over 13 bases. The germline gives CDR1 SGHRS, CDR2 YFSETQ. The V segment lost 4 bases and the J segment 5 bases; nucleotides outside the gene matches: 8. The length of the CDR3 is 17 residues. CDR3 in DNA: TGCGCCAGCAGCGGCGGGACTAGCGGGGTAGTTACCGGGGAGCTGTTTTTT. Translated: CASSGGTSGVVTGELFF.